The sequence of this T cell receptor beta chain was determined in a study of CD8+CD57+ T cells in acquired aplastic anemia. CDR3 and TCR beta VDJ profiling relied on a genomic DNA template. Via MiXCR, TCRdb re-called the reads, giving one row per CDR3 protein. The sample carries tens of thousands of distinct CDR3 sequences, under 80% recorded once. The V gene's germline CDR1 is SGHRS and CDR2 YFSETQ. The CDR3 has 11 amino acids. The germline V and J ends were trimmed by 1 base and 7 bases, with 6 bases remaining between them. Patients selected for sequencing had displayed CD8+CD57+ cell expansion by flow cytometry.

The gene calls are TRBV5-1 and TRBJ2-7; D is undetermined. Sequenced material: sorted CD4+, CD8+, or CD8+CD57+ T cells (not recorded which) from PBMCs. The receptor was derived from a human donor with aplastic anemia. This chain's CDR3 is CASSLLSEQYF. In DNA form, the CDR3 reads TGCGCCAGCAGCTTGTTGAGTGAGCAGTACTTC.